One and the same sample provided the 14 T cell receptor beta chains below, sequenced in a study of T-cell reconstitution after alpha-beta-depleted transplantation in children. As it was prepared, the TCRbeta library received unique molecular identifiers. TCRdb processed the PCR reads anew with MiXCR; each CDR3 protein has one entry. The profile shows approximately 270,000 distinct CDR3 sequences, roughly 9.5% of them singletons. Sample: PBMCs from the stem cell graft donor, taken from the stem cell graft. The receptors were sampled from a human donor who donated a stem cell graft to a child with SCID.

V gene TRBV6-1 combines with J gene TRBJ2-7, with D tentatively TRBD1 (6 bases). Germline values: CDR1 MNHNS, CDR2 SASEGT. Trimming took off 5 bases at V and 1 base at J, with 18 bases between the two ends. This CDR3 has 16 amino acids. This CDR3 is CASSPTGYDWSYEQYF. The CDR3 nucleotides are TGTGCCAGCAGTCCTACAGGGTATGATTGGTCCTACGAGCAGTACTTC.

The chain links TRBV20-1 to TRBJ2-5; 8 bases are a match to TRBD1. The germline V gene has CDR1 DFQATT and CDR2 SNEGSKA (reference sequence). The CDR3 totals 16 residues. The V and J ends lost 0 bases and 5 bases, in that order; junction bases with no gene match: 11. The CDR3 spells CSARDPAGGDGETQYF. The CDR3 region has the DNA TGCAGTGCTAGAGATCCGGCAGGGGGCGATGGGGAGACCCAGTACTTC.

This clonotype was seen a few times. The chain's CDR3 is CASSEGVDTQYF. The DNA of the CDR3 is TGCGCCAGCAGTGAAGGGGTAGATACGCAGTATTTT. The chain has TRBV10-1 and TRBJ2-3, with a tentative D call TRBD1 (5 bases). The CDR3 has 12 amino acids. V shed 3 bases and J shed 5 bases, with 6 bases lying between them. From germline, CDR1 is WNHNN and CDR2 SYGVQD (reference sequence).

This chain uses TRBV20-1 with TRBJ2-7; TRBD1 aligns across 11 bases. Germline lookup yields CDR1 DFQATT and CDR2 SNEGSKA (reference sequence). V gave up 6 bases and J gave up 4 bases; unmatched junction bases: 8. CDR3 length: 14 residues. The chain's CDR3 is CSASGTGGFYEQYF. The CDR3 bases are TGCAGTGCCTCGGGGACAGGGGGTTTTTACGAGCAGTACTTC.

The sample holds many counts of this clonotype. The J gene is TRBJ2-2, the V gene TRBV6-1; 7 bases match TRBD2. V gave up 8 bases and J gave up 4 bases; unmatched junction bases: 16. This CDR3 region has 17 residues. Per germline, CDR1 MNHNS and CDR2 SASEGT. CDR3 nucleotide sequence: TGTGCCAGCTCACCCCCGGGGGGTCCCCATTTCACCGGGGAGCTGTTTTTT. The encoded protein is CASSPPGGPHFTGELFF.

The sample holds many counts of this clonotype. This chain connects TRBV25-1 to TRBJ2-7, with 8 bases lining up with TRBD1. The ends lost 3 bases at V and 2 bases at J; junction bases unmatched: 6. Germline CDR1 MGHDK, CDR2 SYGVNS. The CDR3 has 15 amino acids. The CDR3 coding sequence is TGTGCCAGCAGTGAGGCGGGACAGGCGACCTACGAGCAGTACTTC. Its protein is CASSEAGQATYEQYF.

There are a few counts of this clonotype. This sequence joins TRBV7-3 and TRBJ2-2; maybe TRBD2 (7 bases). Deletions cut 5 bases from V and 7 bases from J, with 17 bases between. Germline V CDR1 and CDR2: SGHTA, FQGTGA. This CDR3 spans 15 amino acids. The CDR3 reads CASSRGGGLGGELFF. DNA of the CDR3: TGTGCCAGCAGCCGTGGGGGGGGGCTCGGCGGGGAGCTGTTTTTT.

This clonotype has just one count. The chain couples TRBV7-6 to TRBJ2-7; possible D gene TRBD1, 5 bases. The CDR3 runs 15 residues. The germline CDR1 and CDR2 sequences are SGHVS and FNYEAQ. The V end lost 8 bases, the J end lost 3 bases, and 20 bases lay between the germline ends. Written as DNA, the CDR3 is TGTGCCAGCGCTACTGGGGCAGATCACGGCTACGAGCAGTACTTC. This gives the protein CASATGADHGYEQYF.

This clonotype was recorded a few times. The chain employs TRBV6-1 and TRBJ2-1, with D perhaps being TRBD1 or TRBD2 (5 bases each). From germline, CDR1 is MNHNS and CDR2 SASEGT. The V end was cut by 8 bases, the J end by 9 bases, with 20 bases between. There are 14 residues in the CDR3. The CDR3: CASARDRAITEQFF. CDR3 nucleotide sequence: TGTGCCAGCGCGAGGGACCGGGCAATTACTGAGCAGTTCTTC.

CDR3 DNA: TGCGCCAGCAGCTTGTTGGGGTTCACTGAAGCTTTCTTT. Its translation: CASSLLGFTEAFF. The chain carries TRBV5-1 and TRBJ1-1, with unresolved D. CDR3 length: 13 amino acids. V shed 1 base and J shed 4 bases, with 8 bases lying between them. Germline loops: CDR1 SGHRS, CDR2 YFSETQ.

The CDR3 reads CASSLGQWLGLYEQYF. The CDR3 coding sequence is TGCGCCAGCAGCTTGGGACAGTGGTTGGGTCTCTACGAGCAGTACTTC. V and J are TRBV5-1 and TRBJ2-7; D might be TRBD1 (5 bases). The V end lost 0 bases, the J end lost 3 bases, and 16 bases lay between the germline ends. The germline CDR1 and CDR2 sequences are SGHRS and YFSETQ. The CDR3 has 16 amino acids.

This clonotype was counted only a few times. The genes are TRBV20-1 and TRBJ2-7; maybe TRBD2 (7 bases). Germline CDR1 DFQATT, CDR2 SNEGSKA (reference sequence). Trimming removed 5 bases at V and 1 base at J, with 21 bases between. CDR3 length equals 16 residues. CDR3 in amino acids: CSAGTVGRGGSYEQYF. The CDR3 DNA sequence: TGCAGTGCTGGAACCGTAGGGAGGGGGGGTTCCTACGAGCAGTACTTC.

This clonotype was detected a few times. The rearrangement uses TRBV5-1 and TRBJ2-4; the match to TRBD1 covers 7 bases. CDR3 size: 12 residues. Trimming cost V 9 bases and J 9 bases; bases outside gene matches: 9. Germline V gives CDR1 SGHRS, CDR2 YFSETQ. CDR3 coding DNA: TGCGCCACCTCGACAGGGTTTGGCATTCAGTACTTC. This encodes CATSTGFGIQYF.

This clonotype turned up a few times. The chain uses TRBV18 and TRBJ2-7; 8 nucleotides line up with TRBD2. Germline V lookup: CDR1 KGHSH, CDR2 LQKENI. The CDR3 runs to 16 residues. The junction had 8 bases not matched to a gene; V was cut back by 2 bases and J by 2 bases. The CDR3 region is CASSPSGGGRTYEQYF. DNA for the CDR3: TGTGCCAGCTCACCATCGGGGGGGGGCAGGACCTACGAGCAGTACTTC.